This T cell receptor beta chain was recovered during a study of blood T cells in healthy people across ages. A second about 6 to 11 cycle PCR used barcoded and J-beta primers. TCRdb redid the calling of the 5' RACE reads with MiXCR, one entry per CDR3 protein. The repertoire has some 800,000 distinct CDR3 sequences, roughly 44% of them found once; the top ten carry approximately 20%. This clonotype showed up just a few times. The material sequenced was blood. This TCR was sampled from a man aged 55 to 70 in good health.

CDR3 residues: CSSWGRDDYGYTF. For the CDR3, the DNA is TGCAGTTCCTGGGGCCGGGACGACTATGGCTACACCTTC. This rearrangement joins TRBV20-1 to TRBJ1-2, with D tentatively TRBD1 (5 bases). The CDR3 is 13 residues long. Germline CDR1 and CDR2: DFQATT and SNEGSKA (reference sequence). With 8 bases removed from V and 3 bases from J, the gap between germline ends came to 16 bases.